The 29 T cell receptor beta chains below come from one sample, sequenced in a study of cytomegalovirus exposure and HLA in healthy donors. Researchers ran the PCR with 60 Vbeta and 13 Jbeta primers. The method was immunoSEQ multiplex PCR; TCRdb's version includes in-frame clones alone and lacks a portion of them. Of more than 85,000 clones listed, 81% were seen once; the top ten hold 2.2%. Sequencing was done on a sample of PBMCs. These receptors all stem from a woman between 25 and 40 years old in good health and CMV-seronegative.

This clone was seen a few times. The V and J genes are TRBV28 and TRBJ2-5, with D perhaps TRBD1 (5 bases). Germline CDR1 and CDR2: MDHEN and SYDVKM. The CDR3 consists of 14 residues. The V end was cut by 3 bases, the J end by 5 bases, with 13 bases between. CDR3 in amino acids: CASSLAGLRETQYF. The CDR3 region has the DNA TGTGCCAGCAGTTTGGCAGGGTTAAGGGAGACCCAGTACTTC.

The rearrangement joins TRBV30 to TRBJ2-7, with D possibly being TRBD2 (5 bases). Deletions cut 2 bases from V and 4 bases from J, with 12 bases between. The CDR3 has 13 residues. Germline assignment: CDR1 GTSNPN and CDR2 SVGIG (reference sequence). CDR3: CAWSRGWGYEQYF. The CDR3 coding sequence is TGTGCCTGGAGTCGAGGGTGGGGATACGAGCAGTACTTC.

The chain uses TRBV28 and TRBJ1-1; a weak D match, TRBD1 (5 bases). The CDR3 contains 12 residues. From germline, CDR1 is MDHEN and CDR2 SYDVKM. Deletions cut 8 bases from V and 10 bases from J, with 17 bases between. CDR3 DNA sequence: TGTGCCAGCTACGGGGGAGTGGTAGGAGCTTTCTTT. Its protein is CASYGGVVGAFF.

Comments on this clone: At one boundary the junction diverges from the germline segment, which might be a read error. The rearrangement uses TRBV7-9 and TRBJ2-7, with 10 bases fitting TRBD2. The length of the CDR3 is 15 residues. CDR1 SEHNR and CDR2 FQNEAQ come from the germline V gene (reference sequence). CDR3 in amino acids: CSSSSSSGSRYEQYF. CDR3 sequence (DNA): TGTTCCAGCAGCTCTTCTAGCGGGAGTCGGTACGAGCAGTACTTC.

This sequence joins TRBV11-2 and TRBJ2-1; no firm D call. Trimming removed 3 bases from V and 4 bases from J, with 13 bases in between. CDR3 length: 15 amino acids. Looked up from germline, CDR1 is SGHAT and CDR2 is FQNNGV. CDR3 nucleotides: TGTGCCAGCAGCTTCCGTAAAGCCTTGTACAATGAGCAGTTCTTC. Translated: CASSFRKALYNEQFF.

V gene TRBV6-1 combines with J gene TRBJ1-1; maybe TRBD1 (6 bases). This CDR3 region has 12 residues. Deletions cut 4 bases from V and 3 bases from J, with 6 bases between. CDR1 and CDR2 (germline): MNHNS, SASEGT. CDR3 protein: CASSGGHTEAFF. Written as DNA, the CDR3 is TGTGCCAGCAGTGGGGGGCACACTGAAGCTTTCTTT.

The chain recombines TRBV28 with TRBJ2-1, with 8 bases aligning to TRBD2. CDR1 and CDR2 (germline): MDHEN, SYDVKM. The J segment lost 8 bases and the V segment lost 2 bases, leaving 2 bases of the junction unmatched. This CDR3 region has 13 residues. The CDR3 region has the DNA TGTGCCAGCAGTTTAGGGACTAGGGATGAGCAGTTCTTC. Its translation: CASSLGTRDEQFF. The variable domain in full, completed from reference TRBV28 and TRBJ2-1, reads DVKVTQSSRYLVKRTGEKVFLECVQDMDHENMFWYRQDPGLGLRLIYFSYDVKMKEKGDIPEGYSVSREKKERFSLILESASTNQTSMYLCASSLGTRDEQFFGPGTRLTVL.

The V call is TRBV12-5, the J call TRBJ2-5; TRBD1 agrees at 9 bases. The V segment lost 2 bases and the J segment 4 bases; nucleotides outside the gene matches: 5. Germline CDR1 is LGHNT and CDR2 is FRNRAP. This CDR3 comprises 15 residues. The CDR3 reads CASGLFGTGRETQYF. CDR3 DNA sequence: TGTGCTAGTGGTTTGTTCGGGACAGGGAGAGAGACCCAGTACTTC.

The CDR3 coding sequence is TGTGCCAGCTCACCACCCGGGGGGCTAGGGAACACTGAAGCTTTCTTT. Residues: CASSPPGGLGNTEAFF. V gene TRBV18 combines with J gene TRBJ1-1; D perhaps matches TRBD1 (6 bases). CDR1 KGHSH and CDR2 LQKENI come from the germline V gene. CDR3 size: 16 residues. V was trimmed by 0 bases and J by 1 base, leaving 12 bases between them.

This clone has a handful of counts. The chain couples TRBV6-6 to TRBJ1-2; possible D gene TRBD1, 6 bases. V lost 1 base and J lost 7, with 10 bases in between. CDR1 is MNHNY and CDR2 is SVGAGI in the germline V gene (reference sequence). This CDR3 region has 13 residues. The CDR3 loop reads CASSYLGGSGYTF. The CDR3 coding sequence is TGTGCCAGCAGTTACTTAGGGGGATCTGGCTACACCTTC.

This chain joins TRBV7-3 and TRBJ2-1, with a possible D match to TRBD2 (6 bases). This CDR3 has 15 amino acids. The V end was cut by 2 bases, the J end by 9 bases, with 17 bases between. The germline CDR1 and CDR2 sequences are SGHTA and FQGTGA. CDR3 amino acids: CASSLSRDLGLEQFF. In DNA form, the CDR3 reads TGTGCCAGCAGCTTATCCCGGGACTTAGGTCTTGAGCAGTTCTTC. Supplemented by reference TRBV7-3 and TRBJ2-1, the full variable domain reads GAGVSQTPSNKVTEKGKYVELRCDPISGHTALYWYRQSLGQGPEFLIYFQGTGAADDSGLPNDRFFAVRPEGSVSTLKIQRTERGDSAVYLCASSLSRDLGLEQFFGPGTRLTVL.

This rearrangement joins TRBV19 to TRBJ2-7; 10 bases agree with TRBD2. The trim removed 6 bases at V and 0 bases at J, leaving 5 bases unmatched. Germline loops: CDR1 LNHDA, CDR2 SQIVND (reference sequence). This CDR3 has 15 residues. CDR3 DNA sequence: TGTGCCAGTAGCCGAACTAGCGGGACCTCCTACGAGCAGTACTTC. As protein: CASSRTSGTSYEQYF.

The chain has TRBV7-6 and TRBJ2-7; 7 bases are a match to TRBD1. The length of the CDR3 is 20 residues. Unmatched junction bases numbered 23, after V lost 5 bases and J lost 1 base. Germline-derived CDR1 and CDR2 are SGHVS and FNYEAQ. CDR3 sequence reads: CASSRPPGRHSTGSSYEQYF. In DNA, the CDR3 is TGTGCCAGCAGCCGGCCCCCAGGACGACACTCGACAGGGTCGTCCTACGAGCAGTACTTC.

This clone has a single count. Here the CDR3 DNA reads TGTGCCAGCAGTTTGTTGAGGGAGACCCAGTACTTC. Translated, it gives CASSLLRETQYF. The V gene is TRBV28, the J gene TRBJ2-5; D gene uncertain. V was clipped by 3 bases and J by 5 bases, with 7 bases between them. Germline V lookup: CDR1 MDHEN, CDR2 SYDVKM. This CDR3 has 12 amino acids. Full variable domain (remainder filled in from reference TRBV28 and TRBJ2-5): DVKVTQSSRYLVKRTGEKVFLECVQDMDHENMFWYRQDPGLGLRLIYFSYDVKMKEKGDIPEGYSVSREKKERFSLILESASTNQTSMYLCASSLLRETQYFGPGTRLLVL.

This sequence joins TRBV6-6 and TRBJ1-2, with D tentatively TRBD1 (6 bases). This CDR3 is 14 amino acids long. V was cut by 6 bases and J by 8 bases, with 19 bases left in between. Germline CDR1 is MNHNY and CDR2 is SVGAGI (reference sequence). For the CDR3, the DNA is TGTGCCAGCAGCCACAGGGACCCTATCGAAGGCTACACCTTC. Translating it yields CASSHRDPIEGYTF.

The J gene is TRBJ1-5, the V gene TRBV15; D is perhaps TRBD1 (5 bases). The CDR3 consists of 13 residues. V gave up 4 bases and J gave up 9 bases, with 13 bases separating them. CDR1 is LNHNV and CDR2 is YYDKDF in the germline V gene (reference sequence). CDR3 in DNA: TGTGCCACCAGCACCTTCGGGGGGTCGCCCCAGCATTTT. Translated: CATSTFGGSPQHF.

This clone was seen a few times. This sequence joins TRBV7-9 and TRBJ1-4; 7 bases map to TRBD1. Unmatched junction bases numbered 10, after V lost 4 bases and J lost 8 bases. Germline assignment: CDR1 SEHNR and CDR2 FQNEAQ (reference sequence). The CDR3 sequence is 15 residues long. CDR3 residues: CASSSRDSPDEKLFF. The DNA for the CDR3 is TGTGCCAGCAGCTCACGGGACAGCCCTGACGAAAAACTGTTTTTT. The full variable domain, rest sourced from reference TRBV7-9 and TRBJ1-4, is DTGVSQNPRHKITKRGQNVTFRCDPISEHNRLYWYRQTLGQGPEFLTYFQNEAQLEKSRLLSDRFSAERPKGSFSTLEIQRTEQGDSAMYLCASSSRDSPDEKLFFGSGTQLSVL.

This clone was recorded a few times. In DNA form, the CDR3 reads TGTGCCAGCAGCATCCCCGGGACAGTGAGCACCGGGGAGCTGTTTTTT. It encodes CASSIPGTVSTGELFF. V is TRBV27 and J is TRBJ2-2; 7 bases are a match to TRBD1. The CDR3 loop spans 16 amino acids. Trimming cost V 6 bases and J 4 bases; bases outside gene matches: 11. In germline, CDR1 is MNHEY, CDR2 SMNVEV (reference sequence).

This clone came up a few times. This sequence joins TRBV28 and TRBJ1-2; D may be TRBD1 (5 bases). The CDR3 is 16 amino acids. V lost 3 bases, J lost 1 base, and 15 bases lay in between. The germline CDR1 and CDR2 sequences are MDHEN and SYDVKM. The CDR3 region has the DNA TGTGCCAGCAGTTTTATCAGGACCGGGGGTAACTATGGCTACACCTTC. Protein: CASSFIRTGGNYGYTF.

V is TRBV19 and J is TRBJ2-3; 9 nucleotides align to TRBD1. The V and J ends lost 4 bases and 6 bases, in that order; junction bases with no gene match: 5. The CDR3 covers 14 residues. CDR1 LNHDA and CDR2 SQIVND come from the germline V gene (reference sequence). As DNA, the CDR3 is TGTGCCAGTAGTAGACAGGGGGAGGCCGATACGCAGTATTTT. Amino acid sequence: CASSRQGEADTQYF.

The chain carries TRBV10-1 and TRBJ1-2, with 9 bases matching TRBD1. Per germline, CDR1 WNHNN and CDR2 SYGVQD (reference sequence). V was clipped by 10 bases and J by 7 bases; unmatched bases: 19. The CDR3 totals 16 residues. The CDR3 region is CAIGGVTWTGVLGYTF. The DNA of the CDR3 is TGCGCCATCGGGGGGGTGACCTGGACAGGGGTCCTTGGCTACACCTTC.

For the CDR3, the DNA is TGTGCCAGCAGCCAAGATAGGCTAGCGGGACAAGAGCAGTTCTTC. It encodes CASSQDRLAGQEQFF. J is TRBJ2-1 and V is TRBV4-2; 9 bases are a match to TRBD2. CDR1 and CDR2 from the germline V gene are LGHNA and YNFKEQ. V gave up 0 bases and J gave up 10 bases; unmatched junction bases: 7. The CDR3 totals 15 residues.

This clone was recorded a few times. This chain joins TRBV2 and TRBJ2-1; 10 bases map to TRBD2. The CDR3 has 19 amino acids. Germline loops: CDR1 SNHLY, CDR2 FYNNEI. V dropped 2 bases and J dropped 6; count of bases not matched to a gene: 16. CDR3 region: CASSELLGWASGSRNEQFF. The CDR3 nucleotides are TGTGCCAGCAGTGAACTTTTAGGTTGGGCTAGCGGGAGCCGCAATGAGCAGTTCTTC.

The V call is TRBV7-9, the J call TRBJ1-5; 7 bases are a match to TRBD1. The CDR3 is 15 residues long. V gave up 3 bases and J gave up 2 bases; unmatched junction bases: 4. Germline CDR1 is SEHNR and CDR2 is FQNEAQ (reference sequence). The CDR3 DNA follows: TGTGCCAGCAGCTTGGGACAGAGCGGCAATCAGCCCCAGCATTTT. Translating it yields CASSLGQSGNQPQHF.

The chain employs TRBV5-6 and TRBJ2-5, with D possibly being TRBD1 (6 bases). The CDR3 runs to 16 residues. Germline V gives CDR1 SGHDT, CDR2 YYEEEE. Deletions cut 4 bases from V and 4 bases from J, with 20 bases between. The DNA for the CDR3 is TGTGCCAGCAGCCTATCGCAGGGGCGCTGGCCAGAGACCCAGTACTTC. Translation gives CASSLSQGRWPETQYF.

This chain uses TRBV5-1 with TRBJ2-5; TRBD1 agrees at 11 bases. The CDR3 totals 16 residues. V lost 0 bases and J lost 4; bases outside the gene matches: 5. Germline CDR1 SGHRS, CDR2 YFSETQ. The CDR3 protein is CASSLEFGQGAETQYF. The CDR3 bases are TGCGCCAGCAGCTTGGAATTCGGACAGGGGGCAGAGACCCAGTACTTC.

This rearrangement joins TRBV28 to TRBJ1-2; D is undetermined. Trimming cost V 1 base and J 8 bases, with 11 bases left between them. This CDR3 has 13 residues. Germline lookup yields CDR1 MDHEN and CDR2 SYDVKM. The CDR3 protein is CASSLSFSGGYTF. The CDR3 bases are TGTGCCAGCAGTTTATCGTTTTCCGGGGGCTACACCTTC.

This chain links TRBV12-2 with TRBJ2-2; TRBD1 is the table's D call and was not checked against the DNA. TRBV12-2 is labeled a pseudogene. CDR3 length equals 16 residues. The CDR3 loop reads CASRLRQRWNTGELFF. CDR3 bases: TGTGCAAGTCGCTTGAGACAGCGTTGGAACACCGGGGAGCTGTTTTTT.

DNA of the CDR3: TGTGCAAGTCGCCTAAGAATAGCGGGAGGGTCCCCTTTCCACAATGAGCAGTTCTTC. It codes for CASRLRIAGGSPFHNEQFF. The chain uses TRBV12-2 and TRBJ2-1; TRBD2 is the table's D call and was not checked against the DNA. TRBV12-2 is a pseudogene. The CDR3 loop spans 19 amino acids.